Following are 2 T cell receptor beta chains from one sample sequenced in a study of shared clonotypes between healthy human individuals. The data were produced by immunoSEQ multiplex PCR, yet TCRdb's version contains in-frame clones alone and is incomplete. In the table there are 2,500,000 or so clones, approximately 94% of which are singletons. Specimen: naive CD4+ T cells sorted from blood. Subset denoted: CD45RA+ positively selected. Source of these receptors: a man aged 18 to 30 in good health.

V gene TRBV14 combines with J gene TRBJ2-5; a possible D gene is TRBD2 (6 bases). In germline, CDR1 is SGHDN, CDR2 FVKESK. This CDR3 is built from 16 residues. Trimming took 2 bases from V and 2 from J, leaving 15 bases between them. The CDR3 bases are TGTGCCAGCAGCCAATCCGGCGGGGCGGGGCAAGAGACCCAGTACTTC. Translated, it gives CASSQSGGAGQETQYF.

The V and J genes are TRBV28 and TRBJ2-5; D is unclear. Deletions cut 5 bases from V and 6 bases from J, with 10 bases between. Germline CDR1 MDHEN, CDR2 SYDVKM. The CDR3 loop spans 12 amino acids. This CDR3 is CASSPDGKTQYF. As DNA, the CDR3 is TGTGCCAGCAGTCCCGACGGAAAGACCCAGTACTTC.